The present TCR beta chain was sequenced within a study of OX40 agonist ivuxolimab in advanced cancers. The study, taken as a whole, reports: Some nonresponders likewise displayed low normalized T-cell clonal expansion.

Comments on this clone: What it binds is not known.

Sequencing was performed with immunoSEQ multiplex PCR; in TCRdb, only in-frame clones are kept and a portion is missing. The repertoire consists of about 69,000 clones, with roughly nine tenths occurring once and the leading ten covering about 6%. CDR3 length: 13 residues. Germline CDR1 reads MNHEY; CDR2 reads SMNVEV (reference sequence). V was clipped by 3 bases and J by 9 bases, with 12 bases between them. The sample here was CD4+ or CD8+ T cells sorted from blood, taken in a trial of the OX40 agonist ivuxolimab. The sequence derives from an adult with an advanced solid tumor such as melanoma, head and neck, liver or kidney cancer. The chain joins TRBV27 to TRBJ2-1; the D gene is possibly TRBD2 (6 bases). The CDR3: CASSFGGSGEQFF. In DNA, the CDR3 is TGTGCCAGCAGTTTCGGGGGAAGCGGTGAGCAGTTCTTC.